Described below is a single T cell receptor beta chain sequence and its context. Its antigen is unknown. No base-level quality is on record; no much larger clone is a single base apart. TCRbeta CDR3 regions were amplified from genomic DNA by means of the immunoSEQ Assay, a bias-controlled multiplex PCR. Per the original workflow: Nucleated cell counts per sample were estimated from amplification of reference gene primers within the assay. To quantify the absolute abundance of each unique TCRbeta CDR3 rearrangement, sequence reads were collapsed and filtered. For each sample, productive Simpson clonality was calculated as the square root of Simpson's diversity index over productive rearrangements. Not all clones reach the TCRdb copy of this immuneACCESS table, which keeps in-frame sequences only. Checked studies attribute under half of the gap to unresolved V genes and leave the rest unexplained. V, J and clone size derive from that table, while D and trimming were established from the DNA sequence. The sample includes 290,000 or so clones, with 75% to 95% observed a single time. The ten most abundant clones make up around 1.1% of the sample.

The entry originates in a study of blood T cell repertoires in COVID-19 (dated by TCRdb to about 2020). Notes on the research overall: Samples covering the acute and convalescent phases of COVID-19 were provided by collaborators in the United States, Italy and Spain. The repertoires were released in a freely available public database intended as a resource for research on the immune response to SARS-CoV-2. The prospective study material was composed of cDNA or gDNA derived from T cells, B-cell-depleted T cells, or PBMCs. Sample metadata almost always included a de-identified subject ID, COVID-19 status, age in years and sex. Subjects who had been exposed to COVID-19, were actively infected with it, or had recovered from it provided the deeply sampled blood TCRbeta repertoires that made up the dataset. Where available, HLA class I and class II types were obtained from metadata supplied by the sample provider rather than from assay-based typing. Samples were obtained from the ongoing ImmuneRACE study (first 160 participants) and from about 1,300 subjects provided by 6 global collaborators.

Participants in the prospective study were enrolled through a virtual design, were aged about 18 to 89 years, and lived in roughly 26 United States geographic areas. In the prospective study, cohorts were assigned on the basis of participant-reported clinical history obtained from a screening survey and a study questionnaire. For ImmuneRACE Cohort 3, a participant was defined as recovered based on two consecutive negative NP/OP PCR tests, clearance by a healthcare professional, or resolution of symptoms. Mobile phlebotomists in the prospective study collected whole blood, serum and a nasopharyngeal or oropharyngeal swab from every participant. Over an approximately 2-month period, participants in the prospective study had the option of providing additional blood draws and questionnaires. Before DNA extraction, prospective study blood samples were shipped either frozen or at room temperature. What the study reported, not specific to this receptor: The amount of clinical and demographic metadata varied by source and participant and was provided uncurated.

The CDR3 runs 15 amino acids, cysteine and phenylalanine included. Of all the DNA, just the CDR3 is kept, 45 bases in frame from base 1. The sample was PBMCs or T cells enriched from blood (not recorded which). The chain is encoded by TRBV21-1 joined to TRBJ2-7; the table's D gene call, TRBD1, was not cross checked with the DNA. TRBV21-1 is listed as a pseudogene. The receptor's source is a woman aged 25-40 years who had recovered from COVID-19. Here the CDR3 is given as CASSIRWDRIHEQYF. The DNA sequence is TGTGCCAGCAGCATACGTTGGGACAGGATACACGAGCAGTACTTC.